A selection of T cell receptor beta chains follows, all from one sample in a study of T cell responses to AZD1222 COVID-19 vaccine. Using immunoSEQ multiplex PCR, the repertoire was profiled, and TCRdb retains in-frame clones only, with some absent. Here the sample spans roughly 150,000 clones, approximately 85% being singletons. This specimen was peripheral blood, taken on day 0 of AZD1222 vaccination. The source is an adult in good health. CDR3s include the opening cysteine and the closing phenylalanine or tryptophan. The D gene is left open where the match is weak. Some rows mark clone size as missing; the rest say once, few, many or name a class of expanded clone.

size	V	D	J	length	CDR3	DNA
NA	TRBV25-1	NA	TRBJ1-4	16	CASSETSGRGWEKLFF	TGTGCCAGCAGTGAAACAAGTGGTAGGGGATGGGAAAAACTGTTTTTT
NA	TRBV4-1	TRBD1	TRBJ2-3	14	CASSRTGFGDTQYF	TGCGCCAGCAGCCGGACAGGCTTTGGAGATACGCAGTATTTT
NA	TRBV10-1	TRBD2	TRBJ2-1	20	CASSGVDTSGRNPSYNEQFF	TGCGCCAGCAGTGGAGTAGATACTAGCGGGAGAAATCCCTCCTACAATGAGCAGTTCTTC
NA	TRBV7-6	TRBD2	TRBJ2-1	18	CASSLTSGRLSSYNEQFF	TGTGCCAGCAGCTTAACTAGCGGGAGGTTAAGCTCCTACAATGAGCAGTTCTTC
once	TRBV19	NA	TRBJ2-2	18	CASSVLRLGPANTGELFF	TGTGCCAGTAGTGTATTGCGATTAGGGCCAGCGAACACCGGGGAGCTGTTTTTT
NA	TRBV6-5	NA	TRBJ1-3	15	CASSYSMSAEYTIYF	TGTGCCAGCAGTTACTCGATGTCGGCTGAATACACCATATATTTT
NA	TRBV7-9	TRBD2	TRBJ2-3	19	CASSPGKTSGGGSTDTQYF	TGTGCCAGCAGCCCAGGGAAAACTAGCGGGGGCGGCAGCACAGATACGCAGTATTTT
NA	TRBV19	NA	TRBJ2-6	15	CASSIPLSGANVLTF	TGTGCCAGTAGTATACCCCTCTCTGGGGCCAACGTCCTGACTTTC
NA	TRBV19	NA	TRBJ2-2	13	CAGRDSRIGELFF	TGTGCCGGCCGGGACTCCAGGATCGGGGAGCTGTTTTTT
NA	TRBV4-2	TRBD1	TRBJ2-3	15	CASSQAPGQTDTQYF	TGTGCCAGCAGCCAAGCGCCGGGACAGACAGATACGCAGTATTTT
NA	TRBV7-2	TRBD2	TRBJ2-5	14	CASSSGLARETQYF	TGTGCCAGCAGCTCCGGACTAGCGCGAGAGACCCAGTACTTC
NA	TRBV9	NA	TRBJ2-1	14	CASSVGGPSNEQFF	TGTGCCAGCTCCGTCGGGGGCCCTTCCAATGAGCAGTTCTTC
few	TRBV19	NA	TRBJ1-5	15	CASSIQEYSNQPQHF	TGTGCCAGTAGTATTCAGGAGTATAGCAATCAGCCCCAGCATTTT
few	TRBV7-9	NA	TRBJ2-7	14	CASSTRLSSYEQYF	TGTGCCAGCAGCACTCGACTCAGCTCCTACGAGCAGTACTTC
NA	TRBV6-5	NA	TRBJ1-1	15	CASSYSTGTNTEAFF	TGTGCCAGCAGTTACTCCACGGGCACGAACACTGAAGCTTTCTTT
NA	TRBV5-1	NA	TRBJ1-4	15	CASSWGGAKDEKLFF	TGCGCCAGCAGCTGGGGCGGGGCCAAGGACGAAAAACTGTTTTTT
NA	TRBV7-8	TRBD1	TRBJ1-4	16	CASSPSTGVTGDTLFF	TGTGCCAGCAGCCCCTCGACAGGGGTCACCGGGGACACGCTGTTTTTT
NA	TRBV6-1	TRBD1	TRBJ1-2	13	CASSDGTGLGYTF	TGTGCCAGCAGTGATGGGACAGGTCTTGGCTACACCTTC
NA	TRBV7-9	NA	TRBJ1-6	14	CASSPSSYNSPLHF	TGTGCCAGCAGTCCCAGCTCCTATAATTCACCCCTCCACTTT
NA	TRBV5-1	NA	TRBJ1-1	16	CASSLGLGDGNTEAFF	TGCGCCAGCAGCTTGGGCCTAGGGGATGGGAACACTGAAGCTTTCTTT
NA	TRBV18	NA	TRBJ1-5	18	CASSQPAGNGLRNQPQHF	TGTGCCAGCTCACAACCGGCAGGTAACGGGTTACGTAATCAGCCCCAGCATTTT
NA	TRBV18	TRBD1	TRBJ2-3	15	CASSPGQVGADTQYF	TGTGCCAGCTCACCCGGACAGGTAGGAGCAGATACGCAGTATTTT
many	TRBV10-3	TRBD1	TRBJ2-7	15	CAISGDRGLSYEQYF	TGTGCCATCAGTGGGGACAGAGGACTCTCCTACGAGCAGTACTTC
NA	TRBV3-1/TRBV3-2	NA	TRBJ2-3	11	CASSQLDTQYF	TGTGCCAGCAGCCAATTAGATACGCAGTATTTT
few	TRBV10-3	NA	TRBJ1-5	12	CAISELNQPQHF	TGTGCCATCAGTGAACTTAATCAGCCCCAGCATTTT
NA	TRBV4-1	NA	TRBJ1-2	15	CASSQEGRGSAGYTF	TGCGCCAGCAGCCAAGAGGGGCGGGGGTCGGCTGGCTACACCTTC
NA	TRBV5-6	NA	TRBJ2-2	12	CASSLGSGELFF	TGTGCCAGCAGCTTGGGGAGCGGGGAGCTGTTTTTT
NA	TRBV6-2/TRBV6-3	TRBD2	TRBJ2-1	15	CASSSLAGEYNEQFF	TGTGCCAGCAGCTCTCTAGCGGGAGAGTACAATGAGCAGTTCTTC
NA	TRBV5-6	TRBD1	TRBJ1-1	16	CASSFLGGASGTEAFF	TGTGCCAGCAGCTTTTTAGGGGGCGCGTCGGGCACTGAAGCTTTCTTT
NA	TRBV12-5	NA	TRBJ1-1	18	CASGSTPDGVVSNTEAFF	TGTGCTAGTGGTTCGACCCCCGACGGTGTGGTTTCGAACACTGAAGCTTTCTTT
NA	TRBV28	TRBD1	TRBJ2-3	13	CASGQGATDTQYF	TGTGCCAGCGGACAGGGTGCCACAGATACGCAGTATTTT
NA	TRBV7-9	TRBD1	TRBJ1-6	14	CASSRGTDNSPLHF	TGTGCCAGCAGCCGCGGGACAGATAATTCACCCCTCCACTTT
NA	TRBV3-1/TRBV3-2	TRBD1	TRBJ2-7	13	CASSPDLDRAVYF	TGTGCCAGCAGCCCGGACCTCGACAGGGCCGTTTACTTC
few	TRBV5-6	NA	TRBJ1-6	14	CASSQGIPGHPLHF	TGTGCCAGCAGTCAGGGGATTCCGGGACACCCCCTCCACTTT
NA	TRBV27	NA	TRBJ2-1	13	CASMAEPYNEQFF	TGTGCCAGCATGGCCGAACCATACAATGAGCAGTTCTTC
NA	TRBV19	NA	TRBJ1-5	15	CASSPEQDAQGPQHF	TGTGCCAGTAGCCCCGAACAGGACGCTCAGGGGCCCCAGCATTTT
NA	TRBV3-1/TRBV3-2	NA	TRBJ2-7	12	CASSRGFSEQYF	TGTGCCAGCAGCCGGGGCTTCTCCGAGCAGTACTTC
NA	TRBV2	NA	TRBJ1-1	13	CATVGEMNTEAFF	TGTGCCACCGTGGGGGAAATGAACACTGAAGCTTTCTTT
NA	TRBV6-5	NA	TRBJ1-5	13	CASSYGANQPQHF	TGTGCCAGCAGTTACGGGGCCAATCAGCCCCAGCATTTT
NA	TRBV7-8	NA	TRBJ2-1	15	CASSPEGGTYNEQFF	TGTGCCAGCAGCCCAGAGGGGGGAACCTACAATGAGCAGTTCTTC
few	TRBV20-1	NA	TRBJ1-2	11	CSGTRVSGYTF	TGCAGCGGGACCAGGGTTAGTGGCTACACCTTC
NA	TRBV29-1	NA	TRBJ1-2	10	CSVSGDGYTF	TGCAGCGTTTCAGGGGATGGCTACACCTTC
NA	TRBV5-1	NA	TRBJ1-3	13	CASSPFDRGTIYF	TGCGCCAGCAGCCCATTCGACCGGGGCACCATATATTTT
once	TRBV2	NA	TRBJ1-3	14	CASSEGRQGNTIYF	TGTGCCAGCAGTGAGGGGCGACAGGGAAACACCATATATTTT
once	TRBV21-1	NA	TRBJ2-5	13	CASSRDVQETQYF	TGTGCCAGCAGCCGGGACGTCCAAGAGACCCAGTACTTC
NA	TRBV28	TRBD1	TRBJ1-2	15	CASSLSGQGIYGYTF	TGTGCCAGCAGTTTATCGGGACAGGGGATCTATGGCTACACCTTC
once	TRBV6-5	TRBD2	TRBJ2-1	14	CASQLAGDYNEQFF	TGTGCCAGCCAACTAGCGGGAGATTACAATGAGCAGTTCTTC
NA	TRBV18	NA	TRBJ1-5	15	CASSPPGGSNQPQHF	TGTGCCAGCTCACCACCGGGTGGGAGCAATCAGCCCCAGCATTTT
NA	TRBV9	NA	TRBJ2-2	13	CASSYRDTGELFF	TGTGCCAGCAGCTACAGGGACACCGGGGAGCTGTTTTTT
few	TRBV4-2	TRBD1	TRBJ2-7	16	CASSHPQGTGGNEQYF	TGTGCCAGCAGCCATCCTCAAGGCACAGGGGGTAACGAGCAGTACTTC
NA	TRBV9	NA	TRBJ1-2	13	CASSVEANYGYTF	TGTGCCAGCAGCGTAGAAGCTAACTATGGCTACACCTTC
NA	TRBV7-9	NA	TRBJ2-2	15	CASTGQPNNTGELFF	TGTGCCAGTACCGGACAGCCGAATAACACCGGGGAGCTGTTTTTT
NA	TRBV6-5	TRBD1	TRBJ1-6	13	CATRQGAFSPLHF	TGTGCCACCCGACAGGGGGCATTTTCACCCCTCCACTTT
NA	TRBV9	NA	TRBJ1-3	16	CASSVEPTESGNTIYF	TGTGCCAGCAGCGTAGAACCAACGGAGTCTGGAAACACCATATATTTT